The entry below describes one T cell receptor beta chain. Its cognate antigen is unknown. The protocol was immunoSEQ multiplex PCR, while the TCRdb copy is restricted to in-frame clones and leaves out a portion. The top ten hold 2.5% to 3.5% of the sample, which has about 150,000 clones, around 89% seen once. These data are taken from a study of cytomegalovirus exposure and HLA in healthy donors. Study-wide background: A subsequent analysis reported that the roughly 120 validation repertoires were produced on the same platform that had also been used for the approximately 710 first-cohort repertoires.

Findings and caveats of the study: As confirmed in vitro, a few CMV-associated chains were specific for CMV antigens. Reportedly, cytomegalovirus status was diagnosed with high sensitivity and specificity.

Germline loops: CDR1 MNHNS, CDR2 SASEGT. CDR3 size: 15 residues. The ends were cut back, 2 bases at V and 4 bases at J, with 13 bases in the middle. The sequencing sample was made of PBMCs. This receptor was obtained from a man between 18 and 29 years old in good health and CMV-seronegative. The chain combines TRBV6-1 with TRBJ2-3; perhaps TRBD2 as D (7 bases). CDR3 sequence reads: CASSESRGGPDTQYF. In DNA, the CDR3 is TGTGCCAGCAGTGAAAGTAGGGGGGGGCCAGATACGCAGTATTTT.